Reported below is one TCR beta chain. This clonotype was seen at least ten times. The antigen it binds to is not known. Base-call qualities are not available, and no considerably larger clone is one nucleotide away. cDNA was synthesized by template-switch 5'RACE using a primer with a 10-nucleotide random unique molecular identifier that tagged each TCR transcript. Each sequencing run produced over 190 million TCR-beta sequences covering 15-18 subjects. Total RNA was extracted with the RNeasy kit. TCR-beta VDJ regions were amplified with primers for the TCR constant region and the 5'RACE anchor, using the KAPA Real-time Library Amplification kit. A first PCR added sample indexes and Illumina adaptors, and a second PCR then raised library yield. After Ampure bead purification, the roughly 650 bp TCR product was size-selected on a 2% E-gel SizeSelection system. Before pooling, library quality was assessed on a Bioanalyzer, concentration was determined with Qubit, and library quantification was performed with the Kapa Library Quantification kit. An Illumina HiSeq 2500 was used to sequence the libraries paired-end at 2 x 150 bp. To increase sequence diversity, roughly 24-32% phiX was spiked into each library pool. For the original study's pipeline: The quality-filtered reads were processed with the UMI-based MiGEC pipeline, whose error correction step removed more than 80% of the raw TCR sequences. IMGT germline references were used for aligning VDJ genes, and each clonotype was defined as a unique CDR3 amino acid sequence together with its V-J genes. VDJtools evaluated clonal expansion, Shannon diversity and CDR3 relatedness (CalcPairwiseDistances, ClusterSamples); CLCbio workbench built phylogenetic trees. Using coefficient-of-variation modelling across technical triplicates, the study counted a clone as expanded if it had at least 8 unique UMIs. The public reads were reprocessed in TCRdb via fastp at Q25 and MiXCR, keeping in-frame beta chains. Identical CDR3 proteins give one entry, which carries the most common genes and DNA. None of the V and J calls come from the authors' own analysis; TCRdb made them. Present in this sample are tens of thousands of distinct CDR3 sequences, under 5% of which were seen just once. The leading ten clones occupy 3.4% of the sample.

V trim: 4 bases; J trim: 4 bases; unmatched bases: 8. Taken from the germline V gene (reference sequence), the CDR1 and CDR2 loops are LGHDT and YNNKEL. The CDR3 runs 15 amino acids, cysteine and phenylalanine included. The read is trimmed to its CDR3 DNA, 45 bases read in frame from base 1. This record belongs to a study of neurological immune-mediated disorders (dated by TCRdb to about 2019). A note on the overall study: Of the approximately 34 multiple sclerosis patients, some 30 had relapsing-remitting MS and 3 had secondary progressive MS. The study compared peripheral blood TCR-beta repertoires of HTLV-I-associated myelopathy (HAM/TSP) patients, multiple sclerosis patients and healthy controls using UMI-based sequencing. The approximately 98 TCR-beta libraries included longitudinal samples, technical triplicates and paired sorted CD4+ and CD8+ T-cell subsets alongside PBMC samples. The cohort comprised roughly 70 subjects: around 15 HAM/TSP patients, around 35 multiple sclerosis patients and about 20 healthy controls. Findings and caveats that apply to the study as a whole: No identical CDR3 amino acid sequences were shared among expanded clones across subjects, suggesting private TCR-beta repertoires in all groups. Phylogenetic analysis grouped repertoires from 18 of 34 MS patients into a cluster of related CDR3 sequences, suggesting a possible repertoire-level signature. TCR clonal expansion was highest in HAM/TSP patients and lowest in MS patients, with MS patients falling below even healthy controls. No clinical or MRI features were associated with the MS cluster, and the authors said that larger cohorts are needed.

For unsorted PBMC libraries, 2 million PBMCs were used after storage in RNAlater at -80 degrees C until RNA extraction. The multiple sclerosis patients were enrolled in a US clinical protocol that evaluated disease progression with magnetic resonance imaging. Peripheral blood was subjected to Ficoll-Hypaque density gradient centrifugation to isolate PBMCs, which were then cryopreserved in liquid nitrogen. Sequenced material: PBMCs. The chain is encoded by TRBV3-1 joined to TRBJ2-5, with 8 bases aligning to TRBD1. This receptor was taken from a woman aged 45-65 years with multiple sclerosis. CDR3 sequence: CASSLQGAPGETQYF. The nucleotide sequence is TGTGCCAGCAGCCTTCAGGGGGCGCCGGGAGAGACCCAGTACTTC.